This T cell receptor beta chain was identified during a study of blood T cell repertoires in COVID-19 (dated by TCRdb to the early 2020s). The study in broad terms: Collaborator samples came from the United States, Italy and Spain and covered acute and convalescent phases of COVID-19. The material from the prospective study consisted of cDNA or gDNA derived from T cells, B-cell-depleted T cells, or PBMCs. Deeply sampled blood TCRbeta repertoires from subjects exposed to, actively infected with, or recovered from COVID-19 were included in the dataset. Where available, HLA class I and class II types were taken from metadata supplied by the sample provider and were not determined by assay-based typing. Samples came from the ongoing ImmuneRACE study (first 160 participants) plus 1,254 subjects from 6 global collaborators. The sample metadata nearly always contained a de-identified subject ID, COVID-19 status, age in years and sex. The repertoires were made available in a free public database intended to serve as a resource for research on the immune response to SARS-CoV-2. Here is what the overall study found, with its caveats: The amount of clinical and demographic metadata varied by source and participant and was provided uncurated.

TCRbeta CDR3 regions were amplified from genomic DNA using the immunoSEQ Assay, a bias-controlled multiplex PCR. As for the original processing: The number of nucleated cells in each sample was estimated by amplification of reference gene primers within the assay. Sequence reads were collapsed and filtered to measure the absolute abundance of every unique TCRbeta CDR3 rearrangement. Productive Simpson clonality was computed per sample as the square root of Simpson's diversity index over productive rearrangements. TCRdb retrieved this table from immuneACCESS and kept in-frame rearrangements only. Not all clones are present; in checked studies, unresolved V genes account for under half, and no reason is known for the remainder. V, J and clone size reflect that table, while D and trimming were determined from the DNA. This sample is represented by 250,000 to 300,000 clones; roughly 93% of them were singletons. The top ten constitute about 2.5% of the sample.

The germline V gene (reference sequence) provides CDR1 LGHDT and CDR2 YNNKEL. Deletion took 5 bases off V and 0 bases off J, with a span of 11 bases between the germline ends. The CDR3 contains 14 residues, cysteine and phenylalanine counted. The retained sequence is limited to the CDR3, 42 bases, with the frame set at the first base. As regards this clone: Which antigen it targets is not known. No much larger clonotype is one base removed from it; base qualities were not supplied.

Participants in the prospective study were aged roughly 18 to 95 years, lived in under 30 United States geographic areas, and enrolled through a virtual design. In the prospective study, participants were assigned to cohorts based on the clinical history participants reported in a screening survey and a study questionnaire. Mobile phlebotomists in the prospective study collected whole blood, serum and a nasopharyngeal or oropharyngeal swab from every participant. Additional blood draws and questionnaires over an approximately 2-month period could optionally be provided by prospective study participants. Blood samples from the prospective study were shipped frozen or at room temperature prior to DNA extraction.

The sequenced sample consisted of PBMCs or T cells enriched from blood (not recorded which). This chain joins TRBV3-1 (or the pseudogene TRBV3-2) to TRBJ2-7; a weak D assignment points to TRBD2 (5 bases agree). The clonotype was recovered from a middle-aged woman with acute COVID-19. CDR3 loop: CASSFLGSSYEQYF. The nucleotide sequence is TGTGCCAGCAGCTTCTTGGGGAGCTCCTACGAGCAGTACTTC.